This T cell receptor (beta chain) was retrieved from a study of CD8 T cells in ankylosing spondylitis. On this clonotype: This clone may be a read error of a much larger clone one base away. It is likely a read error, because the conserved phenylalanine at the end of the CDR3 is missing.

The V end was cut by 5 bases, the J end by 3 bases, with 13 bases between. Germline V gene sequence: CDR1 DFQATT, CDR2 SNEGSKA (reference sequence). The CDR3 covers 13 residues. TCRdb passed the 5' RACE reads through MiXCR, listing each CDR3 protein once. The sample shows 250,000 to 400,000 distinct CDR3 sequences, roughly 10% of them seen only once. The chain is built from TRBV20-1 and TRBJ2-5; D not certain. Material for sequencing was blood, either unsorted or a sorted T cell fraction (not recorded which). The TCR comes from a female donor with ankylosing spondylitis or in good health (not recorded which). DNA for the CDR3: TGCAGTGCTCCTAAGATCTCGGAAGAGACCCAGTACCTC. Translation gives CSAPKISEETQYL.